The clone carrying this T cell receptor beta chain came up many times. What it binds is unknown. This record belongs to a study of T cell repertoires in cytomegalovirus infection. Study overall: Shared public TCR beta signatures pointed to both CMV infection and a matching HLA type. Study results and limitations: The ex vivo response showed dominance by HLA-C-restricted CMV-specific TCR beta clonotypes.

MiXCR was run by TCRdb on the reads, yielding one entry per CDR3 protein. The profile shows about 46,000 distinct CDR3 sequences, 20% of them singletons. This clonotype was obtained from a human donor in good health (CMV status not recorded). Some clones in this sample may be carry-over from other donors' samples. Sequencing was done on a sample of PBMCs, sequenced either directly or after in vitro stimulation (not recorded which).

The CDR3 spells CASSFHREETQYF. The CDR3 region has the DNA TGTGCCAGCAGCTTCCACAGAGAAGAGACCCAGTACTTC. The chain combines TRBV7-2 with TRBJ2-5, with D unresolved. V was trimmed by 3 bases and J by 3 bases, leaving 8 bases between them. This CDR3 comprises 13 residues. In germline, CDR1 is SGHTA, CDR2 FQGNSA.